The following is a T cell receptor (beta chain) sequence with its context. What it binds is not known. The primer mix had 60 Vbeta and 13 Jbeta primers. Using immunoSEQ multiplex PCR, the repertoire was profiled, and TCRdb retains in-frame clones only, with some absent. The table lists about 150,000 clones, around 82% of them singletons. The data stem from a study of cytomegalovirus exposure and HLA in healthy donors. Study-level findings and limits: Follow-up analysis seemed to connect common viral pathogens with several of the most significant clusters identified. Sequencing depth across donors, presence/absence analyses assumed, was roughly uniform.

The specimen sequenced was PBMCs. This clonotype was sampled from a woman between 45 and 60 years old in good health and CMV-seropositive.

The CDR3 nucleotides are TGCAGCGCCGCTGGGGGGTCCGGGGAGACCCAGTACTTC. This gives the protein CSAAGGSGETQYF. The rearrangement links TRBV29-1 to TRBJ2-5; TRBD2 might be the D (6 bases). The length of the CDR3 is 13 residues. V was pared by 7 bases and J by 5 bases, with 17 bases between. In germline, CDR1 is SQVTM, CDR2 ANQGSEA.